These 26 T cell receptor beta chains originate from one sample sequenced in a study of shared clonotypes between healthy human individuals. Libraries were prepared by immunoSEQ multiplex PCR; TCRdb keeps only in-frame clonotypes and omits some of them. The sample carries over 1.4 million clones, more than 95% recorded once. The specimen was naive CD4+ T cells sorted from blood. Regarding subset: CD45RA+ positively selected. Every receptor here comes from a young man in good health.

The rearrangement links TRBV7-3 to TRBJ1-2, with 9 bases aligning to TRBD1. Germline lookup yields CDR1 SGHTA and CDR2 FQGTGA. CDR3 size: 14 residues. After removal of 4 bases from V and 8 bases from J, the junction contained 8 bases not matched to a gene. Written as DNA, the CDR3 is TGTGCCAGCAGCTCTGTCCGGACAGGGGTGGGCTACACCTTC. The encoded protein is CASSSVRTGVGYTF.

This chain uses TRBV27 with TRBJ1-1; tentatively, D is TRBD1 (6 bases). The CDR3 sequence is 13 residues long. From germline, CDR1 is MNHEY and CDR2 SMNVEV (reference sequence). With 8 bases removed from V and 2 bases from J, the gap between germline ends came to 12 bases. CDR3 sequence reads: CASQLDRNTEAFF. The CDR3 nucleotides are TGTGCCAGCCAATTGGACAGAAACACTGAAGCTTTCTTT.

The rearrangement joins TRBV6-5 to TRBJ2-1; D call uncertain. Germline-derived CDR1 and CDR2 are MNHEY and SVGAGI. The CDR3 contains 15 residues. The V and J ends lost 5 bases and 6 bases respectively, with 17 bases between them. This chain's CDR3 is CASSKLPTPFNEQFF. The CDR3 region has the DNA TGTGCCAGCAGTAAACTCCCTACTCCGTTCAATGAGCAGTTCTTC.

CDR3 in amino acids: CASRPNDKPTGELFF. Here the CDR3 DNA reads TGTGCCAGCAGACCTAACGACAAGCCCACCGGGGAGCTGTTTTTT. This chain joins TRBV27 and TRBJ2-2; D ambiguous. Trimming removed 6 bases at V and 4 bases at J, with 15 bases between. This CDR3 comprises 15 residues. Per the germline V gene, CDR1 is MNHEY and CDR2 is SMNVEV (reference sequence).

This clone came up a few times. This chain uses TRBV2 with TRBJ1-2; D is unresolved. Trimming removed 2 bases at V and 7 bases at J, with 11 bases between. Germline V gene sequence: CDR1 SNHLY, CDR2 FYNNEI. The CDR3 has 13 amino acids. Here the CDR3 reads CASSESTTTGYTF. Here the CDR3 DNA reads TGTGCCAGCAGTGAATCCACAACGACTGGCTACACCTTC.

The V and J genes are TRBV7-8 and TRBJ1-5; D uncertain. Germline CDR1 SGHVS, CDR2 FQNEAQ. Trimming stripped 4 bases from V and 0 bases from J, with 10 bases between. CDR3 length: 15 amino acids. CDR3 nucleotides: TGTGCCAGCAGCTCGGCGACACGTAGCAATCAGCCCCAGCATTTT. This codes for CASSSATRSNQPQHF.

This clone was counted between two and nine times. The chain combines TRBV9 with TRBJ2-5; possibly TRBD1 for D (6 bases). The CDR3 totals 13 residues. Germline lookup yields CDR1 SGDLS and CDR2 YYNGEE. V was clipped by 3 bases and J by 5 bases, with 11 bases between them. The CDR3 here is CASSALQGETQYF. CDR3 coding DNA: TGTGCCAGCAGCGCGTTACAGGGTGAGACCCAGTACTTC. Full variable domain (outside the CDR3, taken from reference TRBV9 and TRBJ2-5): DSGVTQTPKHLITATGQRVTLRCSPRSGDLSVYWYQQSLDQGLQFLIQYYNGEERAKGNILERFSAQQFPDLHSELNLSSLELGDSALYFCASSALQGETQYFGPGTRLLVL.

The rearrangement uses TRBV11-3 and TRBJ2-3; weak D call: TRBD1 (6 bases). The CDR3 is 14 amino acids. Germline loops: CDR1 SGHNT, CDR2 YENEEA. Trimming took off 8 bases at V and 2 bases at J, with 14 bases between the two ends. In nucleotides, the CDR3 is TGTGCCAGCTCAGCTAGGGGGTTCACAGATACGCAGTATTTT. Its translation: CASSARGFTDTQYF.

The CDR3 reads CASSLGGVTEAFF. The CDR3 nucleotides read TGCGCCAGCAGCTTGGGCGGGGTTACTGAAGCTTTCTTT. The chain links TRBV5-1 to TRBJ1-1; D ambiguous. V was cut by 0 bases and J by 5 bases, with 8 bases left in between. Germline V gives CDR1 SGHRS, CDR2 YFSETQ. This CDR3 is 13 amino acids long.

This clone showed up just once. CDR3 in amino acids: CASSRGTSSYNEQFF. In DNA form, the CDR3 reads TGTGCCAGCAGTCGGGGGACTAGCTCCTACAATGAGCAGTTCTTC. The chain links TRBV6-5 to TRBJ2-1, with 8 bases fitting TRBD2. The CDR3 is made up of 15 amino acids. Germline V gene data show CDR1 as MNHEY and CDR2 as SVGAGI. The V segment lost 5 bases and the J segment 0 bases; nucleotides outside the gene matches: 3.

As concerns this clone: Other DNA sequences in this specimen translate into the identical CDR3. The chain links TRBV5-4 to TRBJ2-7; no firm D call. Trimming cost V 3 bases and J 0 bases, with 7 bases left between them. CDR3 length: 13 residues. Germline loops: CDR1 SGHNT, CDR2 YYREEE (reference sequence). The CDR3 DNA reads TGTGCCAGCAGCTCAGCTGGCTCCTACGAGCAGTACTTC. This codes for CASSSAGSYEQYF.

The genes are TRBV11-3 and TRBJ2-5; 10 nucleotides agree with TRBD1. The CDR3 length is 16 residues. V was clipped by 5 bases and J by 3 bases; unmatched bases: 9. CDR1 and CDR2 from the germline V gene are SGHNT and YENEEA. CDR3 bases: TGTGCCAGCAGCCCCGCCGGGACAGGGGCCGAAGAGACCCAGTACTTC. Amino acids: CASSPAGTGAEETQYF.

V and J are TRBV28 and TRBJ2-7; TRBD1 matches 8 bases. Trimming cost V 6 bases and J 2 bases; bases outside gene matches: 6. Germline V gene lookup returns CDR1 MDHEN and CDR2 SYDVKM. The CDR3 runs to 14 residues. Here the CDR3 reads CASSLPDRAYEQYF. The DNA of the CDR3 is TGTGCCAGCAGCCTCCCGGACAGGGCCTACGAGCAGTACTTC.

This chain links TRBV9 with TRBJ2-7; weak D call: TRBD2 (5 bases). Germline V gene sequence: CDR1 SGDLS, CDR2 YYNGEE. This CDR3 is 17 amino acids long. The germline V and J ends were trimmed by 4 bases and 2 bases, with 22 bases remaining between them. CDR3: CASSPEVDATSTYEQYF. The CDR3 DNA is TGTGCCAGCAGCCCGGAGGTAGATGCCACTTCCACCTACGAGCAGTACTTC.

V is TRBV4-3 and J is TRBJ2-1; TRBD1 agrees at 10 bases. The germline V gene has CDR1 LGHNA and CDR2 YSLEER. This CDR3 comprises 19 residues. The junction had 9 bases not matched to a gene; V was cut back by 0 bases and J by 1 base. CDR3 protein: CASSQDTDRGLLSYNEQFF. The CDR3 DNA is TGCGCCAGCAGCCAAGATACGGACAGGGGGTTACTTTCCTACAATGAGCAGTTCTTC.

For this clone: This CDR3 is also generated by other DNA sequences in the sample. V and J are TRBV11-2 and TRBJ2-7; possible D gene TRBD1, 5 bases. With 5 bases removed from V and 6 bases from J, the gap between germline ends came to 8 bases. The germline V gene has CDR1 SGHAT and CDR2 FQNNGV. The CDR3 loop spans 11 amino acids. Written as DNA, the CDR3 is TGTGCCAGCAGCCCTAGGGGCGAGCAGTACTTC. It is translated as CASSPRGEQYF.

The V call is TRBV18, the J call TRBJ2-5; possible D gene TRBD1, 6 bases. V was pared by 8 bases and J by 5 bases, with 21 bases between. This CDR3 is built from 15 residues. The germline V gene has CDR1 KGHSH and CDR2 LQKENI. The CDR3 loop reads CASTERQGTRETQYF. CDR3 sequence (DNA): TGTGCCAGCACTGAACGGCAGGGGACGCGTGAGACCCAGTACTTC. Together with reference TRBV18 and TRBJ2-5, the CDR3 gives the full variable domain: NAGVMQNPRHLVRRRGQEARLRCSPMKGHSHVYWYRQLPEEGLKFMVYLQKENIIDESGMPKERFSAEFPKEGPSILRIQQVVRGDSAAYFCASTERQGTRETQYFGPGTRLLVL.

As concerns this clone: Other DNA sequences within the sample encode an identical CDR3. V is TRBV2 and J is TRBJ2-7; tentative D call: TRBD2 (6 bases). CDR1 is SNHLY and CDR2 is FYNNEI in the germline V gene. The CDR3 runs 12 residues. Deletions cut 4 bases from V and 5 bases from J, with 9 bases between. CDR3: CASSGTGDEQYF. CDR3 sequence (DNA): TGTGCCAGCAGTGGGACGGGGGACGAGCAGTACTTC.

On this clone itself: This same CDR3 is encoded by further DNA sequences in the sample. This chain connects TRBV5-1 to TRBJ2-5, with 9 nucleotides matching TRBD1. The CDR3 extends over 14 amino acids. Germline V gene lookup returns CDR1 SGHRS and CDR2 YFSETQ. Losses at the gene ends were 4 bases for V and 5 bases for J; bases not matched to a gene: 6. The CDR3 nucleotides are TGCGCCAGCAGCCCGGGACAGGGAGGCGAGACCCAGTACTTC. Translated: CASSPGQGGETQYF. Variable domain in full (rest from reference TRBV5-1 and TRBJ2-5): KAGVTQTPRYLIKTRGQQVTLSCSPISGHRSVSWYQQTPGQGLQFLFEYFSETQRNKGNFPGRFSGRQFSNSRSEMNVSTLELGDSALYLCASSPGQGGETQYFGPGTRLLVL.

The V and J genes are TRBV5-8 and TRBJ1-1; D is uncertain. Germline values: CDR1 SGHTS, CDR2 YDEGEE. The V and J ends lost 4 bases and 4 bases respectively, with 11 bases between them. There are 13 residues in the CDR3. As DNA, the CDR3 is TGTGCCAGCAGCCGCCCCCCTCTCACTGAAGCTTTCTTT. This translates into CASSRPPLTEAFF.

About this clone: Other DNA sequences in this sample translate to the same CDR3. The J gene is TRBJ2-7, the V gene TRBV9; D assignment may be TRBD1 or TRBD2 (6 bases each). CDR1 is SGDLS, CDR2 YYNGEE, per germline. The CDR3 is 14 residues long. The germline V and J ends were trimmed by 2 bases and 2 bases, with 11 bases remaining between them. CDR3 sequence reads: CASSVGGIPYEQYF. Here the CDR3 DNA reads TGTGCCAGCAGCGTGGGGGGCATCCCCTACGAGCAGTACTTC.

The chain has TRBV6-6 and TRBJ1-2; D perhaps matches TRBD1 (6 bases). The CDR3 is 15 residues long. The V gene's germline CDR1 is MNHNY and CDR2 SVGAGI (reference sequence). Trimming shortened V by 7 bases and J by 4 bases, and 19 bases separated the two germline ends. The CDR3 sequence is CASISTGLVSYGYTF. The CDR3 DNA sequence: TGTGCCAGCATATCGACAGGCCTAGTGTCCTATGGCTACACCTTC.

The J gene is TRBJ2-1, the V gene TRBV4-3, with 8 nucleotides matching TRBD1. J was trimmed by 9 bases and V by 0 bases; bases with no gene match: 7. The CDR3 contains 15 residues. Germline loops: CDR1 LGHNA, CDR2 YSLEER. The CDR3, as DNA: TGCGCCAGCAGCCAAGATGGGGCAGGGGGCGTTGAGCAGTTCTTC. Amino acid sequence: CASSQDGAGGVEQFF.

This chain uses TRBV6-1 with TRBJ2-5; D might be TRBD2 (6 bases). The CDR3 consists of 13 residues. The V and J ends lost 8 bases and 7 bases respectively, with 17 bases between them. CDR1 is MNHNS and CDR2 is SASEGT in the germline V gene. CDR3 DNA: TGTGCCAGCCTTGGTGGGAGGTTGTGGACCCAGTACTTC. Protein: CASLGGRLWTQYF.

The DNA of the CDR3 is TGTGCCAGCAGTGATCCCGACTATTGGGCGGGAGGCCACAATGAGCAGTTCTTC. This gives the protein CASSDPDYWAGGHNEQFF. The chain links TRBV6-1 to TRBJ2-1; TRBD2 matches 8 bases. Germline assignment: CDR1 MNHNS and CDR2 SASEGT. The J segment lost 5 bases and the V segment lost 3 bases, leaving 15 bases of the junction unmatched. The CDR3 has 18 amino acids.

V is TRBV10-3 and J is TRBJ2-5; maybe TRBD2 (6 bases). Trimming took 6 bases from V and 1 from J, leaving 15 bases between them. The germline V gene has CDR1 ENHRY and CDR2 SYGVKD. CDR3 length equals 15 residues. The CDR3 sequence: CAIRGTDHLQETQYF. The CDR3 DNA sequence: TGTGCCATCAGAGGGACTGACCACCTCCAAGAGACCCAGTACTTC.